Each of the 9 T cell receptor beta chains below was sequenced from the same sample in a study of OX40 agonist ivuxolimab in advanced cancers. Libraries were built with the immunoSEQ multiplex PCR assay. TCRdb provides this immuneACCESS table in a form limited to in-frame rearrangements. Some clones are lacking; in checked studies, under half of them reflect an unresolved V gene, and why the rest are absent is not known. The sample table holds around 120,000 clones, of which 85% to 90% were seen once. Roughly 0.59% of the sample goes to the ten largest clones. Here the sequenced sample was CD4+ or CD8+ T cells sorted from blood, taken in a trial of the OX40 agonist ivuxolimab. The receptors shown here come from an adult with an advanced solid tumor such as melanoma, head and neck, liver or kidney cancer.

This chain uses TRBV19 with TRBJ1-5; a weak D match, TRBD1 (5 bases). CDR3 size: 15 residues. Germline CDR1 and CDR2: LNHDA and SQIVND (reference sequence). V was clipped by 3 bases and J by 2 bases, with 11 bases between them. The CDR3 DNA sequence: TGTGCCAGTAGTATGGGGCAGGTGGGCAATCAGCCCCAGCATTTT. Its translation is CASSMGQVGNQPQHF.

V usage is TRBV20-1 and J usage is TRBJ1-2; D may be TRBD1 (5 bases). V lost 6 bases and J lost 13, with 15 bases in between. Germline lookup yields CDR1 DFQATT and CDR2 SNEGSKA (reference sequence). The CDR3 totals 10 residues. The CDR3: CSAHPAGATF. CDR3 nucleotide sequence: TGCAGTGCCCACCCGGCCGGGGCCACCTTC.

The rearrangement links TRBV18 to TRBJ2-3; unclear D gene. This CDR3 comprises 13 residues. The germline gives CDR1 KGHSH, CDR2 LQKENI. V was trimmed by 6 bases and J by 1 base, leaving 8 bases between them. The CDR3 loop is CASSLTGTDTQYF. In DNA form, the CDR3 reads TGTGCCAGCTCGCTAACCGGCACAGATACGCAGTATTTT.

This chain connects TRBV28 to TRBJ1-6; 7 bases are shared with TRBD1. This CDR3 comprises 14 residues. Germline CDR1 reads MDHEN; CDR2 reads SYDVKM. The trim removed 4 bases at V and 8 bases at J, leaving 5 bases unmatched. The CDR3 DNA is TGTGCCAGCAGTTCCTACAGGGGCGATTCACCCCTCCACTTT. Its protein is CASSSYRGDSPLHF. The full variable domain, in which reference TRBV28 and TRBJ1-6 provide the parts outside the CDR3, is DVKVTQSSRYLVKRTGEKVFLECVQDMDHENMFWYRQDPGLGLRLIYFSYDVKMKEKGDIPEGYSVSREKKERFSLILESASTNQTSMYLCASSSYRGDSPLHFGNGTRLTVT.

This clone was observed a handful of times. This chain uses TRBV19 with TRBJ1-2; 7 nucleotides agree with TRBD1. With V trimmed by 6 bases and J by 2 bases, 6 bases remained unmatched. Germline V gives CDR1 LNHDA, CDR2 SQIVND (reference sequence). The CDR3 runs 14 residues. CDR3 DNA: TGTGCCAGTAGCGAGATGACAGGGAACTATGGCTACACCTTC. Amino acid sequence: CASSEMTGNYGYTF.

This clone was seen just once. The chain joins TRBV28 to TRBJ1-5; tentative D call: TRBD1 (5 bases). The CDR3 runs 14 residues. Germline V gene lookup returns CDR1 MDHEN and CDR2 SYDVKM. V gave up 6 bases and J gave up 2 bases, with 11 bases separating them. The CDR3 bases are TGTGCCAGCAGCCTCGACAGTGGCAATCAGCCCCAGCATTTT. Protein sequence: CASSLDSGNQPQHF.

This clone was counted a single time. V usage is TRBV5-5 and J usage is TRBJ2-7; the D is unclear. CDR1 SGHKS and CDR2 YYEKEE come from the germline V gene (reference sequence). CDR3 length: 15 residues. V was clipped by 2 bases and J by 0 bases, with 12 bases between them. The CDR3 here is CASSFSFRSSYEQYF. CDR3 bases: TGTGCCAGCAGCTTTAGTTTCCGAAGCTCCTACGAGCAGTACTTC.

The chain employs TRBV7-2 and TRBJ2-1; weak D call: TRBD2 (7 bases). The V and J ends lost 5 bases and 8 bases respectively, with 19 bases between them. Germline CDR1 reads SGHTA; CDR2 reads FQGNSA. CDR3 length: 15 amino acids. CDR3 sequence (DNA): TGTGCCAGCAGCCCCGGGGGGCCCCGAGGTGATGAGCAGTTCTTC. Its protein is CASSPGGPRGDEQFF.

The chain has TRBV19 and TRBJ2-2; D remains unclear. The V end was cut by 7 bases, the J end by 0 bases, with 12 bases between. Germline CDR1 is LNHDA and CDR2 is SQIVND (reference sequence). The CDR3 is made up of 15 amino acids. The CDR3 spells CASTLRAANTGELFF. CDR3 coding DNA: TGTGCCAGTACCCTACGGGCAGCGAACACCGGGGAGCTGTTTTTT.